These 20 T cell receptor beta chains were sequenced from one sample in a study of blood T cell repertoires in COVID-19. Data came from immunoSEQ multiplex PCR; TCRdb stores just in-frame clones and leaves some out. This table holds roughly 250,000 clones, approximately 86% found once. The specimen was PBMCs or T cells enriched from blood (not recorded which). Receptor source: a woman in her 50s who had recovered from COVID-19.

This clone was observed once. This chain connects TRBV7-6 to TRBJ2-1; D uncertain. Germline V gives CDR1 SGHVS, CDR2 FNYEAQ. The CDR3 is made up of 13 amino acids. V gave up 2 bases and J gave up 3 bases, with 5 bases separating them. The CDR3 loop reads CASSLLDYNEQFF. As DNA, the CDR3 is TGTGCCAGCAGCTTATTAGACTACAATGAGCAGTTCTTC.

This clone was recorded only once. This chain links TRBV18 with TRBJ1-5; 7 nucleotides match TRBD1. The junction had 5 bases not matched to a gene; V was cut back by 5 bases and J by 4 bases. This CDR3 comprises 14 residues. Germline V gene lookup returns CDR1 KGHSH and CDR2 LQKENI. The CDR3 DNA sequence: TGTGCCAGCTCATCCCAGGGGGAAAATCAGCCCCAGCATTTT. This sequence encodes CASSSQGENQPQHF.

V gene TRBV18 combines with J gene TRBJ1-6; 7 nucleotides line up with TRBD1. CDR1 KGHSH and CDR2 LQKENI come from the germline V gene. The CDR3 covers 15 residues. J lost 10 bases, V lost 2 bases, and 8 bases had no gene match. This CDR3 reads CASSPSTGMESPLHF. The CDR3, as DNA: TGTGCCAGCTCACCATCGACAGGGATGGAGTCACCCCTCCACTTT.

The V and J genes are TRBV27 and TRBJ1-1, with D maybe TRBD1 (6 bases). Looked up from germline, CDR1 is MNHEY and CDR2 is SMNVEV (reference sequence). The CDR3 has 14 amino acids. Trimming took 3 bases from V and 8 from J, leaving 16 bases between them. In DNA, the CDR3 is TGTGCCAGCAGTTTGACCAGGGGAAACTCCGAAGCTTTCTTT. It translates to CASSLTRGNSEAFF.

This chain joins TRBV6-1 and TRBJ2-7; possibly TRBD2 for D (5 bases). With 1 base removed from V and 1 base from J, the gap between germline ends came to 5 bases. Germline CDR1 MNHNS, CDR2 SASEGT. CDR3 length equals 13 residues. The CDR3 is CASSEGRSYEQYF. The CDR3 DNA reads as TGTGCCAGCAGTGAAGGGAGGTCCTACGAGCAGTACTTC.

This clone was observed a handful of times. The chain links TRBV6-6 to TRBJ1-1; no clear D gene. This CDR3 is 15 amino acids long. The ends were cut back, 5 bases at V and 2 bases at J, with 15 bases in the middle. CDR1 and CDR2 from the germline V gene are MNHNY and SVGAGI (reference sequence). The CDR3 here is CASSPPLLTNTEAFF. The DNA for the CDR3 is TGTGCCAGCAGTCCCCCTTTGCTTACAAACACTGAAGCTTTCTTT.

This clone was observed at least ten times. V gene TRBV2 combines with J gene TRBJ1-6; TRBD1 matches 7 bases. The CDR3 has 13 residues. Germline CDR1 and CDR2: SNHLY and FYNNEI. V lost 6 bases and J lost 10; bases outside the gene matches: 6. The CDR3: CASRTGTVSPLHF. The CDR3 DNA sequence: TGTGCCAGCAGAACCGGGACAGTATCACCCCTCCACTTT.

V is TRBV2 and J is TRBJ2-1; the D gene is possibly TRBD2 (5 bases). Germline V gives CDR1 SNHLY, CDR2 FYNNEI. The V end lost 4 bases, the J end lost 6 bases, and 10 bases lay between the germline ends. This CDR3 comprises 13 residues. Here the CDR3 reads CASSGPSSNEQFF. The DNA for the CDR3 is TGTGCCAGCAGTGGCCCTAGCTCCAATGAGCAGTTCTTC.

This chain connects TRBV12-3 or TRBV12-4 to TRBJ1-5; D possibly corresponds to TRBD1 (5 bases). The CDR3 is made up of 13 amino acids. V was clipped by 6 bases and J by 5 bases, with 11 bases between them. The DNA for the CDR3 is TGTGCCAGCAGGTCACAGGAGTATCAGCCCCAGCATTTT. Protein: CASRSQEYQPQHF.

The chain employs TRBV5-1 and TRBJ1-2, with TRBD1 matching over 10 bases. Germline V gene data show CDR1 as SGHRS and CDR2 as YFSETQ. The J segment lost 3 bases and the V segment lost 4 bases, leaving 9 bases of the junction unmatched. CDR3 length: 16 amino acids. CDR3 region: CASSMPGQGSYYGYTF. In nucleotides, the CDR3 is TGCGCCAGCAGCATGCCGGGACAGGGGAGTTACTATGGCTACACCTTC.

This clone has a handful of counts. The gene calls are TRBV30 and TRBJ2-2, with 12 nucleotides matching TRBD2. CDR1 and CDR2 (germline): GTSNPN, SVGIG (reference sequence). The CDR3 is 15 residues long. V dropped 2 bases and J dropped 5; count of bases not matched to a gene: 3. The CDR3 DNA reads TGTGCCTGGAGTTCACTAGCGGGAGGTACCGGGGAGCTGTTTTTT. Its translation is CAWSSLAGGTGELFF.

A few counts support this clone. The chain uses TRBV6-4 and TRBJ1-5; D is uncertain. Germline loops: CDR1 MRHNA, CDR2 SNTAGT. V lost 6 bases and J 3 bases, leaving 12 bases between the germline ends. The CDR3 has 14 residues. Here the CDR3 reads CASSPDGDNQPQHF. CDR3 DNA sequence: TGTGCCAGCAGCCCGGACGGGGACAATCAGCCCCAGCATTTT.

This sequence joins TRBV5-6 and TRBJ1-4; tentative D call: TRBD1 (5 bases). Germline assignment: CDR1 SGHDT and CDR2 YYEEEE. The V and J ends lost 4 bases and 8 bases respectively, with 15 bases between them. The CDR3 consists of 14 residues. CDR3 residues: CASSPSTGSEKLFF. The CDR3 DNA follows: TGTGCCAGCAGCCCCTCTACAGGATCCGAAAAACTGTTTTTT.

V usage is TRBV20-1 and J usage is TRBJ2-5, with D maybe TRBD2 (6 bases). CDR3 size: 11 residues. CDR1 is DFQATT and CDR2 is SNEGSKA in the germline V gene (reference sequence). V was pared by 7 bases and J by 5 bases, with 11 bases between. The CDR3 nucleotides are TGCAGTGGGGGGGATCGGGAGACCCAGTACTTC. This sequence encodes CSGGDRETQYF.

The J gene is TRBJ2-6, the V gene TRBV28, with TRBD2 as a possible D gene (6 bases). V lost 4 bases to trimming and J lost 1 base, with 8 bases between them. The CDR3 is 15 amino acids. The germline V gene encodes CDR1 MDHEN and CDR2 SYDVKM. The CDR3 is CASSSRGSGANVLTF. CDR3 bases: TGTGCCAGCAGTTCGCGGGGTTCTGGGGCCAACGTCCTGACTTTC.

The V call is TRBV5-1, the J call TRBJ2-1; a weak D match, TRBD2 (7 bases). The CDR3 consists of 13 residues. Germline values: CDR1 SGHRS, CDR2 YFSETQ. The germline V and J ends were trimmed by 0 bases and 7 bases, with 8 bases remaining between them. This CDR3 reads CASSLEGGNEQFF. The CDR3 DNA follows: TGCGCCAGCAGCTTGGAGGGGGGGAATGAGCAGTTCTTC.

This clone is a singleton in its sample. V usage is TRBV18 and J usage is TRBJ1-5; the D gene is possibly TRBD1 (6 bases). Germline CDR1 KGHSH, CDR2 LQKENI. The CDR3 extends over 15 amino acids. Trimming shortened V by 3 bases and J by 0 bases, and 9 bases separated the two germline ends. The CDR3 spells CASSPDSHSNQPQHF. In DNA form, the CDR3 reads TGTGCCAGCTCACCGGACAGCCATAGCAATCAGCCCCAGCATTTT.

This chain connects TRBV28 to TRBJ2-7; D not certain. CDR1 MDHEN and CDR2 SYDVKM come from the germline V gene. Trimming took 3 bases from V and 7 from J, leaving 7 bases between them. This CDR3 contains 11 residues. The CDR3 loop reads CASSFGWEQYF. In nucleotides, the CDR3 is TGTGCCAGCAGTTTCGGGTGGGAGCAGTACTTC. The full variable domain, with the rest looked up from reference TRBV28 and TRBJ2-7, is DVKVTQSSRYLVKRTGEKVFLECVQDMDHENMFWYRQDPGLGLRLIYFSYDVKMKEKGDIPEGYSVSREKKERFSLILESASTNQTSMYLCASSFGWEQYFGPGTRLTVT.

The chain couples TRBV30 to TRBJ2-1; 9 positions agree with TRBD2. The CDR3 runs to 15 residues. V lost 0 bases and J lost 7; bases outside the gene matches: 7. CDR1 is GTSNPN, CDR2 SVGIG, per germline (reference sequence). CDR3 sequence: CAWSVGAGGANEQFF. DNA of the CDR3: TGTGCCTGGAGTGTCGGGGCGGGAGGGGCGAATGAGCAGTTCTTC.

This clone was counted a few times. CDR3 protein: CASSVGQAGGGTEAFF. The CDR3 coding sequence is TGTGCCAGCAGCGTCGGACAGGCGGGTGGCGGCACTGAAGCTTTCTTT. The chain combines TRBV7-2 with TRBJ1-1, with 7 bases matching TRBD1. V trimming: 5 bases; J trimming: 4 bases; junction bases outside the gene matches: 13. The germline gives CDR1 SGHTA, CDR2 FQGNSA. The CDR3 has 16 residues. Filled out from reference TRBV7-2 and TRBJ1-1, the complete variable domain reads GAGVSQSPSNKVTEKGKDVELRCDPISGHTALYWYRQSLGQGLEFLIYFQGNSAPDKSGLPSDRFSAERTGGSVSTLTIQRTQQEDSAVYLCASSVGQAGGGTEAFFGQGTRLTVV.